In its sample, the clone carrying this T cell receptor beta chain was seen a few times. As yet, its antigen is unknown. The data belong to a study of identical twins. Study conclusions and caveats: It was cross-sectional statistical analysis, not following the same donors, that the conclusions relied on. Whereas memory repertoires showed no such difference, abundant cord blood beta clonotypes carried fewer insertions.

A universal primer site arose from template switching, and cDNA bore unique molecular identifiers. TCRdb re-called the 5' RACE reads with MiXCR, one entry per CDR3 protein. The sample gives about 530,000 distinct CDR3 sequences, around 24% of which show up once; more than 0.4% is in the top ten. Trimming cost V 5 bases and J 1 base; bases outside gene matches: 10. Looked up from germline, CDR1 is DFQATT and CDR2 is SNEGSKA (reference sequence). The CDR3 totals 15 residues. This sample was also put to use in a study of yellow fever vaccine responses in identical twins. That paper adds: Reports say the vaccine T cell response in twins looked partly convergent and partly personalized.

The chain uses TRBV20-1 and TRBJ2-7; 8 nucleotides match TRBD2. This TCR was recovered from a woman between 18 and 29 years old in good health. What was sequenced was CD4+ T cells sorted from blood. CDR3 sequence (DNA): TGCAGTGCTCAAGGAACGGGGGGGGGTTCCTACGAGCAGTACTTC. Translating it yields CSAQGTGGGSYEQYF.